The rows below give T cell receptor beta chains drawn from one sample of a study of metastatic and nonmetastatic thyroid tumors. Using MiXCR, TCRdb reanalyzed the PCR reads. The table records 30,000 to 40,000 clones, 15% of them present only once. Sequenced input: blood. The receptor set was obtained from a male donor with papillary thyroid cancer or a benign thyroid nodule (not recorded which). Some clones in this sample may be carry-over from other donors' samples. Both conserved end residues are part of each CDR3. The D gene is left open where the match is weak. Clone size is stated in some rows and not others, as once, few, many or a class when expanded.

few	TRBV29-1	TRBJ1-1	TRBD1	CSVVGQGRLAFF	TGCAGCGTTGTAGGACAGGGCAGGTTGGCTTTCTTT
many	TRBV19	TRBJ2-1	TRBD1	CASSMLDRGVDEQFF	TGTGCCAGTAGTATGCTTGACAGGGGCGTGGATGAGCAGTTCTTC
many	TRBV20-1	TRBJ1-1	.	CSARDLVRGDTEAFF	TGCAGTGCTAGAGATTTGGTCAGGGGAGACACTGAAGCTTTCTTT
many	TRBV5-1	TRBJ2-7	.	CASSLTSSYEQYF	TGCGCCAGCAGCTTGACTTCGTCGTACGAGCAGTACTTC
many	TRBV15	TRBJ2-2	.	CATSRVLGGTGELFF	TGTGCCACCAGCAGAGTACTAGGCGGCACCGGGGAGCTGTTTTTT
many	TRBV30	TRBJ1-1	.	CAWSVSFPKNTEAFF	TGTGCCTGGAGTGTATCTTTTCCGAAGAACACTGAAGCTTTCTTT
many	TRBV7-7	TRBJ2-1	.	CASSPRGVNEQFF	TGTGCTAGCAGCCCCCGGGGAGTCAATGAGCAGTTCTTC
many	TRBV5-1	TRBJ1-1	TRBD1	CASSTGQGTNEAFF	TGCGCCAGCAGCACCGGACAGGGGACTAATGAAGCTTTCTTT
many	TRBV7-9	TRBJ2-2	.	CASSLGVGTTGELFF	TGTGCCAGCAGCTTAGGCGTCGGGACCACCGGGGAGCTGTTTTTT
.	TRBV11-2	TRBJ2-5	.	CASSASIRTGGTSGWETQYF	TGTGCCAGCAGCGCGAGCATCCGTACAGGGGGCACTAGCGGATGGGAGACCCAGTACTTC
many	TRBV27	TRBJ1-4	.	CASSAPGAGKEEKLFF	TGTGCCAGCAGTGCCCCGGGGGCAGGGAAAGAAGAAAAACTGTTTTTT
.	TRBV4-1	TRBJ2-7	.	CASSQEQGSTEQYF	TGCGCCAGCAGCCAAGAACAGGGCTCGACAGAGCAGTACTTC
.	TRBV10-1	TRBJ2-3	.	CASSPRQLRFGADTQYF	TGCGCCAGCAGTCCCCGACAGTTGAGGTTCGGTGCAGATACGCAGTATTTT
.	TRBV11-1	TRBJ2-1	TRBD2	CASSPRMTSCSRGDEQFF	TGTGCCAGCAGCCCGAGGATGACTAGCTGTAGCCGGGGGGATGAGCAGTTCTTC
many	TRBV3-1	TRBJ2-5	.	CASSPGDQETQYF	TGTGCCAGCAGCCCGGGAGACCAAGAGACCCAGTACTTC
many	TRBV3-1	TRBJ1-2	.	CASSQGVSYGYTF	TGTGCCAGCAGCCAGGGGGTTAGCTATGGCTACACCTTC
.	TRBV28	TRBJ1-1	.	CVSTVSANTEAFF	TGTGTCAGCACTGTGAGCGCGAACACTGAAGCTTTCTTT
many	TRBV6-4	TRBJ2-2	TRBD2	CASSTARENSTGELFF	TGTGCCAGCAGTACGGCGCGGGAGAATAGCACCGGGGAGCTGTTTTTT
.	TRBV12-3/TRBV12-4	TRBJ2-2	TRBD2	CASSSGGGTGELFF	TGTGCCAGCAGTTCGGGGGGAGGGACCGGGGAGCTGTTTTTT
.	TRBV6-5	TRBJ2-1	TRBD1	CASSFFGQGSYNEQFF	TGTGCCAGCAGTTTCTTCGGACAGGGGTCCTACAATGAGCAGTTCTTC
once	TRBV7-2	TRBJ2-7	.	CASRVPGGAGEKYF	TGTGCCAGCAGGGTACCAGGGGGCGCGGGGGAGAAGTACTTC
many	TRBV18	TRBJ1-2	TRBD1	CASSRTGGFLTADGYTF	TGTGCCAGCTCTCGAACAGGGGGCTTCCTTACTGCGGATGGCTACACCTTC
many	TRBV20-1	TRBJ2-1	TRBD1	CSAVTGTGAYNEQFF	TGCAGTGCTGTCACCGGGACAGGGGCTTACAATGAGCAGTTCTTC
many	TRBV3-1	TRBJ2-1	.	CASSLLALSNEQFF	TGTGCCAGCAGTCTTTTAGCGTTAAGCAATGAGCAGTTCTTC